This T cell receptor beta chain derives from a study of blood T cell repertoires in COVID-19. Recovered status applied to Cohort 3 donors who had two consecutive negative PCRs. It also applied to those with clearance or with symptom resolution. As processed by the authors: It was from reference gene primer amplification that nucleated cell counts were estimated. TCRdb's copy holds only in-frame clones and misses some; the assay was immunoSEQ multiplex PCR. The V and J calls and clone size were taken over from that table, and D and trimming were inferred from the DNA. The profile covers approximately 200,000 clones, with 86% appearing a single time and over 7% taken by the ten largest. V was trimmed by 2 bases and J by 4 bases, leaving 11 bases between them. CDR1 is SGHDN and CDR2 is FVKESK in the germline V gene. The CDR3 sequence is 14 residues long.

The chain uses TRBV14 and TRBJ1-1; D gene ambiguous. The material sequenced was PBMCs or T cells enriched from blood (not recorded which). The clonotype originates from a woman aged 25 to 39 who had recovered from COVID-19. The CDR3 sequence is CASSQIDTPTEAFF. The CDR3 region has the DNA TGTGCCAGCAGCCAAATAGACACCCCCACTGAAGCTTTCTTT.